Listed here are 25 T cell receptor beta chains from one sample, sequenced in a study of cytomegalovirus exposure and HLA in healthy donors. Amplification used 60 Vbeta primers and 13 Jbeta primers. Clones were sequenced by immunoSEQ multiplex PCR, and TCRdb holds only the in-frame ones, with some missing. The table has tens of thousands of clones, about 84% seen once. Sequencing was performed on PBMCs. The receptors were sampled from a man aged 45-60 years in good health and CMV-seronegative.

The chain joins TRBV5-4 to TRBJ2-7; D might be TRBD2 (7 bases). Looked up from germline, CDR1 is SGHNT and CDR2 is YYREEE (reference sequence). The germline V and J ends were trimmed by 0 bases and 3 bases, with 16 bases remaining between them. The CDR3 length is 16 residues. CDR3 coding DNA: TGTGCCAGCAGCTTGGCCGGTGGAGGGGGGGACTACGAGCAGTACTTC. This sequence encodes CASSLAGGGGDYEQYF.

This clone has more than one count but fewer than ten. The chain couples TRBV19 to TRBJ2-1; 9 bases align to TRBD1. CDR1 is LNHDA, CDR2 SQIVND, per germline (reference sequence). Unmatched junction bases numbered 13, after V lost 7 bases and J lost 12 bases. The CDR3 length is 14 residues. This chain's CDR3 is CASTAGQGPTAQFF. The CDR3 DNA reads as TGTGCCAGTACCGCGGGACAGGGCCCAACGGCGCAGTTCTTC.

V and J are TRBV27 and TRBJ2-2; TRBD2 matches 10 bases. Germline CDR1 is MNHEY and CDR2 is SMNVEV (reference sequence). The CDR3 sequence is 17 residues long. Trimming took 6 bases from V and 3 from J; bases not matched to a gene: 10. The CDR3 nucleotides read TGTGCCAGCAGCCAATATACTAGCGGGATTGACACCGGGGAGCTGTTTTTT. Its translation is CASSQYTSGIDTGELFF.

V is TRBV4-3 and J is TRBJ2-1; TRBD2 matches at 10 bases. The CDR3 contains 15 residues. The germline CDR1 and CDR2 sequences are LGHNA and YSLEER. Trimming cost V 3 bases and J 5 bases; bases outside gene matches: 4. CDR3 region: CASSHEREGDNEQFF. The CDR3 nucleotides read TGCGCCAGCAGCCACGAGCGGGAGGGAGACAATGAGCAGTTCTTC.

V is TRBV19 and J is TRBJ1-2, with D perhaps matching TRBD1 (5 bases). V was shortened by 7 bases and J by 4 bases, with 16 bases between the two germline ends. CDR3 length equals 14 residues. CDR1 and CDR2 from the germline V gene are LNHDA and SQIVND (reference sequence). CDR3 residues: CASTNPQGLYGYTF. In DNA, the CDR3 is TGTGCCAGTACCAACCCCCAGGGACTCTATGGCTACACCTTC.

The CDR3 DNA follows: TGTGCCAGCAATGCGGGAGTTAGCACAGATACGCAGTATTTT. This encodes CASNAGVSTDTQYF. The chain couples TRBV28 to TRBJ2-3; 7 positions match TRBD2. The V segment lost 7 bases and the J segment 0 bases; nucleotides outside the gene matches: 4. CDR1 MDHEN and CDR2 SYDVKM come from the germline V gene. This CDR3 is 14 amino acids long.

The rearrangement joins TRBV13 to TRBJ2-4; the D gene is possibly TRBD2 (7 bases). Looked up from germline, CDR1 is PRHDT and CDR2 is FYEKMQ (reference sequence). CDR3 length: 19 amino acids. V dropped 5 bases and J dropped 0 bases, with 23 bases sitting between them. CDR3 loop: CASSPGRRYRELAKNIQYF. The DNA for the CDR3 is TGTGCCAGCAGCCCCGGGAGGAGATACAGGGAGCTAGCCAAAAACATTCAGTACTTC.

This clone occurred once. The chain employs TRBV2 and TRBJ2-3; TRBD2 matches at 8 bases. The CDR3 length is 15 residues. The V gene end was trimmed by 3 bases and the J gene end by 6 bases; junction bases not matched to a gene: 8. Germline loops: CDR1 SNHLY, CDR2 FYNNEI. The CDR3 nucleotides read TGTGCCAGCAGTGATCAGGAGCGGGAGTGGGATACGCAGTATTTT. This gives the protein CASSDQEREWDTQYF.

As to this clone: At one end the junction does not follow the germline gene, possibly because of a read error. The CDR3 DNA sequence: TGTGCCACCAGCAGAGGGCCATCGGACATCTCTTGG. Translating gives CATSRGPSDISW. The chain joins TRBV15 to TRBJ1-1; D possibly corresponds to TRBD1 (5 bases). This CDR3 spans 12 amino acids. CDR1 LNHNV and CDR2 YYDKDF come from the germline V gene (reference sequence).

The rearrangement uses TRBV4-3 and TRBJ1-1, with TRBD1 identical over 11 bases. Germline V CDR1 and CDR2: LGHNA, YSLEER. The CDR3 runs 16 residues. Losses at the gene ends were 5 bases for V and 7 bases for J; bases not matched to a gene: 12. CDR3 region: CASSKRTGTGGHEAFF. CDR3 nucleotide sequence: TGCGCCAGCAGCAAACGCACCGGGACAGGGGGACATGAAGCTTTCTTT.

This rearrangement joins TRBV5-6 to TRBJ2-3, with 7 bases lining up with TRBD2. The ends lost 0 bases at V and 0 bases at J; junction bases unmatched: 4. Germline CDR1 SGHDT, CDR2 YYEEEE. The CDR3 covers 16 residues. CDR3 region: CASSLDTGGSTDTQYF. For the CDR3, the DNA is TGTGCCAGCAGCTTGGATACGGGGGGTAGCACAGATACGCAGTATTTT.

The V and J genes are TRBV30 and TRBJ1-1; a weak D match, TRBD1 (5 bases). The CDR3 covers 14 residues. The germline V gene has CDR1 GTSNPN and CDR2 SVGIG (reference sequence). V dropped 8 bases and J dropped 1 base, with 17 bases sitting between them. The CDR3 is CARSKGEGNTEAFF. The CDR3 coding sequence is TGTGCCAGGTCTAAAGGGGAGGGGAACACTGAAGCTTTCTTT.

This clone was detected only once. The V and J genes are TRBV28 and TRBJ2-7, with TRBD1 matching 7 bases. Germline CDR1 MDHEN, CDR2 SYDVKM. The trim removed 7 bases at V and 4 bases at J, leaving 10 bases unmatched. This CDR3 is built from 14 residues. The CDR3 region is CASMVGGAMYEQYF. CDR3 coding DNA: TGTGCCAGCATGGTAGGGGGCGCTATGTACGAGCAGTACTTC. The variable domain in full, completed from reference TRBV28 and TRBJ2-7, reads DVKVTQSSRYLVKRTGEKVFLECVQDMDHENMFWYRQDPGLGLRLIYFSYDVKMKEKGDIPEGYSVSREKKERFSLILESASTNQTSMYLCASMVGGAMYEQYFGPGTRLTVT.

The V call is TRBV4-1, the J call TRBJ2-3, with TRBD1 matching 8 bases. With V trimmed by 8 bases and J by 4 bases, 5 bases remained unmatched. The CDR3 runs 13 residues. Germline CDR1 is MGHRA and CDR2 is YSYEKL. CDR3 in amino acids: CASGTRGPDTQYF. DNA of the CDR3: TGCGCCAGCGGGACCAGGGGGCCAGATACGCAGTATTTT.

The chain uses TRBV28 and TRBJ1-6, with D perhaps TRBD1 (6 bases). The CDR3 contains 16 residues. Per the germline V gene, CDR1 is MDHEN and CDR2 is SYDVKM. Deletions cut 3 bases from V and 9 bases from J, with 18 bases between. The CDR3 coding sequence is TGTGCCAGCAGTTTGTCCCAGGCAGGGGTGACTTCACCCCTCCACTTT. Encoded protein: CASSLSQAGVTSPLHF.

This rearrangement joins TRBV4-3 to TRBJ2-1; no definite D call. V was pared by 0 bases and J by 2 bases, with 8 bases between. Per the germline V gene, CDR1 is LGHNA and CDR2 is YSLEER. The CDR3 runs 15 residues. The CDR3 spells CASSQEGGPYNEQFF. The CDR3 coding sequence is TGCGCCAGCAGCCAAGAGGGTGGGCCCTACAATGAGCAGTTCTTC.

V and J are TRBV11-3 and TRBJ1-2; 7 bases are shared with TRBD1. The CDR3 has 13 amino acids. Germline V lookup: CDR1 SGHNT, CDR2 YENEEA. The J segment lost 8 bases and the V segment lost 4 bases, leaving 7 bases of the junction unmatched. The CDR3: CASSSDRATGYTF. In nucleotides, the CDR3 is TGTGCCAGCAGCTCCGACAGGGCCACCGGCTACACCTTC.

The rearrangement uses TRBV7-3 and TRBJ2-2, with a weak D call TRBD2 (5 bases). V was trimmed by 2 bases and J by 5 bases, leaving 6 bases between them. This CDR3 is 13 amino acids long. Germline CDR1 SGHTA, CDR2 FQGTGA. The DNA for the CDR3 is TGTGCCAGCAGCTTAGGAGGAACCGGGGAGCTGTTTTTT. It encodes CASSLGGTGELFF.

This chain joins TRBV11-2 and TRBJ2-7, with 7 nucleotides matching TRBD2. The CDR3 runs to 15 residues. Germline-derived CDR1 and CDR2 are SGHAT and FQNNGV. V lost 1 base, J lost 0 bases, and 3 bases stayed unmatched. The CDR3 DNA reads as TGTGCCAGCAGCTTAGGGGGAGGGAGCTCCTACGAGCAGTACTTC. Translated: CASSLGGGSSYEQYF.

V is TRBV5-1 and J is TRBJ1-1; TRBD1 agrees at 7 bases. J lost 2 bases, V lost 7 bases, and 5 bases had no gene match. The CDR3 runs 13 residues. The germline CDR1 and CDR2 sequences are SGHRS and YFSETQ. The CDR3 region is CASGRDSNTEAFF. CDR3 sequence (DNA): TGCGCCAGCGGACGGGACAGTAACACTGAAGCTTTCTTT. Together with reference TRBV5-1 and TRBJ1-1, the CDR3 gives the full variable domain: KAGVTQTPRYLIKTRGQQVTLSCSPISGHRSVSWYQQTPGQGLQFLFEYFSETQRNKGNFPGRFSGRQFSNSRSEMNVSTLELGDSALYLCASGRDSNTEAFFGQGTRLTVV.

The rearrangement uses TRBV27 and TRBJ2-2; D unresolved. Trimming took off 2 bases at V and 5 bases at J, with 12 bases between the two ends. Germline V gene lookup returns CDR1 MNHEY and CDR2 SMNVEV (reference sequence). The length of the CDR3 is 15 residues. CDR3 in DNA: TGTGCCAGCAGTTTAAGTGGCGGTATTACCGGGGAGCTGTTTTTT. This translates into CASSLSGGITGELFF.

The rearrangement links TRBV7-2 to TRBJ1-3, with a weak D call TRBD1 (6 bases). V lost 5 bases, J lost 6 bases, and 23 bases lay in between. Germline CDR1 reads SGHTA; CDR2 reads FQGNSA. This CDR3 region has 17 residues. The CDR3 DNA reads TGTGCCAGCAGCCCCTGGGGGCAGGGAATGTCTATAAACACCATATATTTT. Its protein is CASSPWGQGMSINTIYF.

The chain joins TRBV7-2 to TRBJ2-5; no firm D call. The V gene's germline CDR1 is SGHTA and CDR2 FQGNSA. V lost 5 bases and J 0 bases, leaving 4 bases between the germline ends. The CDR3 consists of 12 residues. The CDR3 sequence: CASSPYQETQYF. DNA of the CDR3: TGTGCCAGCAGCCCGTACCAAGAGACCCAGTACTTC.

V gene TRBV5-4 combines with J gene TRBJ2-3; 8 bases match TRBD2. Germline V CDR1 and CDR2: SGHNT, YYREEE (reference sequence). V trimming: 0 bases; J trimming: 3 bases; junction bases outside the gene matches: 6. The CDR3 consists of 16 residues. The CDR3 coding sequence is TGTGCCAGCAGCTTGGATGCGGGGGGCGTTACAGATACGCAGTATTTT. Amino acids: CASSLDAGGVTDTQYF.

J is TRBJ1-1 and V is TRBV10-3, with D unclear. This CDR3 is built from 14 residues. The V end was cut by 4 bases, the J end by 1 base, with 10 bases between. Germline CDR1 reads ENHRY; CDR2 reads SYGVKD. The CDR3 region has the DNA TGTGCCATCAGTGTCGCACTCGCGAACACTGAAGCTTTCTTT. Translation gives CAISVALANTEAFF.